The 4 T cell receptor beta chains given below trace back to one sample, sequenced in a study of blood T cells in healthy people across ages. Through a sample-barcoded 5' primer and a J-beta primer mix, a second PCR was run for roughly 6 to 12 cycles. Using its own MiXCR run on the 5' RACE reads, TCRdb lists one record per CDR3 protein. The table includes around 1,000,000 distinct CDR3 sequences, about 23% detected once. These data are also associated with another study on T cells of mothers and their children.

Sequenced material: blood. Receptors originate from a girl aged 2-10 years in good health.

This clonotype was found a few times. V gene TRBV27 combines with J gene TRBJ2-5, with D perhaps TRBD2 (6 bases). The closer fit of TRBJ2-1 to the DNA end suggests the J call may be wrong. The CDR3 has 10 amino acids. Germline V gives CDR1 MNHEY, CDR2 SMNVEV (reference sequence). The CDR3 is CASGLREQFF. The CDR3 DNA is TGTGCCAGCGGACTAAGGGAGCAGTTCTTC.

The V call is TRBV25-1, the J call TRBJ1-5; weak D call: TRBD1 (6 bases). Germline V gene sequence: CDR1 MGHDK, CDR2 SYGVNS. This CDR3 has 15 residues. V lost 6 bases, J lost 6 bases, and 18 bases lay in between. The CDR3 loop is CASSGHGGARQPQHF. The CDR3 DNA sequence: TGTGCCAGCAGCGGACATGGGGGGGCTCGTCAGCCCCAGCATTTT.

V is TRBV12-3 or TRBV12-4 and J is TRBJ2-1; 8 bases map to TRBD1. CDR3 length: 14 residues. The ends lost 6 bases at V and 5 bases at J; junction bases unmatched: 6. CDR3 in amino acids: CASRPGTGDNEQFF. The CDR3 DNA reads as TGTGCCAGCAGGCCCGGGACAGGAGACAATGAGCAGTTCTTC.

This clonotype was seen a handful of times. This sequence joins TRBV7-2 and TRBJ2-7, with 7 bases fitting TRBD1. The V segment lost 5 bases and the J segment 7 bases; nucleotides outside the gene matches: 17. The CDR3 has 16 residues. CDR1 is SGHTA and CDR2 is FQGNSA in the germline V gene. The CDR3 nucleotides read TGTGCCAGCAGCACAGGGGAGCGGACAGCCGGGTTGGAGCAGTACTTC. Its translation: CASSTGERTAGLEQYF.